The 14 T cell receptor beta chains reported below all come from one sample, sequenced in a study of OX40 agonist ivuxolimab in advanced cancers. TCRdb keeps only in-frame clones here, not all; method: immunoSEQ multiplex PCR. The sample lists roughly 45,000 clones, over 75% seen once, with 7.9% in the top ten. This specimen was CD4+ or CD8+ T cells sorted from blood, taken in a trial of the OX40 agonist ivuxolimab. Every receptor here comes from an adult with an advanced solid tumor such as melanoma, head and neck, liver or kidney cancer.

The chain joins TRBV5-4 to TRBJ1-3, with a tentative D call TRBD1 (5 bases). Per germline, CDR1 SGHNT and CDR2 YYREEE (reference sequence). This CDR3 contains 13 residues. V lost 3 bases, J lost 15 bases, and 19 bases lay in between. CDR3 residues: CASSSGTSLDKYF. Written as DNA, the CDR3 is TGTGCCAGCAGCTCTGGGACCTCCCTAGATAAATATTTT.

The chain couples TRBV12-5 to TRBJ2-5; tentatively, D is TRBD1 or TRBD2 (5 bases each). Germline CDR1 LGHNT, CDR2 FRNRAP. Trimming cost V 5 bases and J 5 bases, with 15 bases left between them. The CDR3 consists of 14 residues. CDR3 nucleotides: TGTGCTAGTGGTCCCCGGGACGGCCAGGAGACCCAGTACTTC. Its protein is CASGPRDGQETQYF. Variable domain in full (rest from reference TRBV12-5 and TRBJ2-5): DARVTQTPRHKVTEMGQEVTMRCQPILGHNTVFWYRQTMMQGLELLAYFRNRAPLDDSGMPKDRFSAEMPDATLATLKIQPSEPRDSAVYFCASGPRDGQETQYFGPGTRLLVL.

The J gene is TRBJ2-7, the V gene TRBV9; D is possibly TRBD1 or TRBD2 (5 bases each). The CDR3 runs 14 residues. Per germline, CDR1 SGDLS and CDR2 YYNGEE. V lost 5 bases and J lost 0, with 12 bases in between. The CDR3 is CASSHAGGSYEQYF. The CDR3 bases are TGTGCCAGCAGTCATGCTGGGGGCTCCTACGAGCAGTACTTC.

The J gene is TRBJ2-7, the V gene TRBV27, with D perhaps matching TRBD2 (7 bases). The CDR3 loop spans 14 amino acids. Germline values: CDR1 MNHEY, CDR2 SMNVEV (reference sequence). Trimming pared 1 base from V and 5 bases from J, leaving 12 bases between. The CDR3 DNA reads TGTGCCAGCAGTTTATTGGGGGGGGGCCACGAGCAGTACTTC. Residues: CASSLLGGGHEQYF.

V gene TRBV28 combines with J gene TRBJ2-7; D not certain. This CDR3 spans 14 amino acids. V was trimmed by 6 bases and J by 3 bases, leaving 15 bases between them. The germline V gene has CDR1 MDHEN and CDR2 SYDVKM. The CDR3 DNA reads TGTGCCAGCAGCCCCGTTTTAGCCAACTACGAGCAGTACTTC. It is translated as CASSPVLANYEQYF.

A remark on this clone: The junction and the germline gene differ at one end; a read error may be behind it. The chain joins TRBV6-5 to TRBJ1-5, with TRBD1 identical over 8 bases. Germline lookup yields CDR1 MNHEY and CDR2 SVGAGI. The CDR3 runs 15 residues. The CDR3 loop is CASSRTGGSNQLQHF. DNA of the CDR3: TGTGCCAGCAGTAGAACAGGGGGAAGCAATCAGCTCCAGCATTTT.

The chain joins TRBV27 to TRBJ1-5; TRBD1 matches at 7 bases. CDR1 and CDR2 (germline): MNHEY, SMNVEV (reference sequence). The CDR3 consists of 13 residues. Trimming cost V 3 bases and J 6 bases; bases outside gene matches: 2. The CDR3 is CASSFDRVQPQHF. Written as DNA, the CDR3 is TGTGCCAGCAGTTTCGACAGGGTTCAGCCCCAGCATTTT.

The V gene is TRBV19, the J gene TRBJ1-3, with D unresolved. From germline, CDR1 is LNHDA and CDR2 SQIVND (reference sequence). This CDR3 has 15 amino acids. V was pared by 5 bases and J by 7 bases, with 18 bases between. CDR3 loop: CASSGRGSAWNTIYF. CDR3 in DNA: TGTGCCAGTAGTGGAAGAGGGTCTGCATGGAACACCATATATTTT.

This sequence joins TRBV30 and TRBJ1-1; D remains ambiguous. Germline V gives CDR1 GTSNPN, CDR2 SVGIG (reference sequence). Deletions cut 2 bases from V and 1 base from J, with 8 bases between. The CDR3 spans 13 residues. CDR3 residues: CAWSPHQNTEAFF. Written as DNA, the CDR3 is TGTGCCTGGAGTCCCCACCAGAACACTGAAGCTTTCTTT.

This clone was seen once. The genes are TRBV29-1 and TRBJ2-1; D is uncertain. CDR1 is SQVTM, CDR2 ANQGSEA, per germline. V lost 7 bases and J 10 bases, leaving 14 bases between the germline ends. This CDR3 spans 11 amino acids. CDR3 bases: TGCAGCGACCTAACAGTCGGCGAGCAGTTCTTC. Amino acid sequence: CSDLTVGEQFF.

This clone was picked up one time. The chain has TRBV6-6 and TRBJ1-3, with unresolved D. The germline gives CDR1 MNHNY, CDR2 SVGAGI (reference sequence). With 2 bases removed from V and 0 bases from J, the gap between germline ends came to 11 bases. This CDR3 has 16 residues. For the CDR3, the DNA is TGTGCCAGCAGTTACGCGCCACAATCCTCTGGAAACACCATATATTTT. Its translation: CASSYAPQSSGNTIYF.

The chain has TRBV6-5 and TRBJ1-6; D may be TRBD1 (5 bases). This CDR3 contains 15 residues. V was cut by 6 bases and J by 5 bases, with 14 bases left in between. The V gene's germline CDR1 is MNHEY and CDR2 SVGAGI. This CDR3 is CASRIVGTHNSPLHF. The CDR3 nucleotides are TGTGCCAGCAGGATCGTCGGGACTCATAATTCACCCCTCCACTTT.

The chain couples TRBV12-5 to TRBJ1-4; a weak D match, TRBD1 (6 bases). The V gene's germline CDR1 is LGHNT and CDR2 FRNRAP. This CDR3 region has 18 residues. Trimming removed 7 bases from V and 2 bases from J, with 23 bases in between. The DNA for the CDR3 is TGTGCTAGTGCCACAACGGGGGGCGTACAGGTGACTAATGAAAAACTGTTTTTT. It encodes CASATTGGVQVTNEKLFF.

This chain joins TRBV19 and TRBJ1-3, with D possibly TRBD1 on 6 matching bases. The germline V gene encodes CDR1 LNHDA and CDR2 SQIVND (reference sequence). The CDR3 spans 15 residues. The V gene lost 7 bases and the J gene lost 5 bases, with 18 bases spanning the gap. CDR3 region: CASTPSPGQRNTIYF. The CDR3 DNA sequence: TGTGCCAGTACCCCGTCACCGGGACAAAGAAACACCATATATTTT. Using reference TRBV19 and TRBJ1-3 for the parts outside the CDR3, the full variable domain is DGGITQSPKYLFRKEGQNVTLSCEQNLNHDAMYWYRQDPGQGLRLIYYSQIVNDFQKGDIAEGYSVSREKKESFPLTVTSAQKNPTAFYLCASTPSPGQRNTIYFGEGSWLTVV.